What follows are 6 T cell receptor beta chains derived from one specimen sequenced in a study of molecular identifiers for immune sequencing clone quantification. TCRdb analysed the PCR reads with MiXCR anew, one entry per CDR3 protein. The profile covers about 320,000 distinct CDR3 sequences, with 24% appearing a single time and around 0.7% taken by the ten largest. The material sequenced was naive CD8+ T cells from blood, with Jurkat cell RNA spiked in. This sample's subset: FACS-sorted CD8+CD4-CCR7+CD45RA+ naive T cells. The receptors here all came from a human donor in good health. Some libraries in this study had Jurkat cell RNA spiked in.

The genes are TRBV20-1 and TRBJ2-7; 12 positions match TRBD2. The CDR3 contains 16 residues. V was clipped by 4 bases and J by 2 bases; unmatched bases: 9. Germline V gene sequence: CDR1 DFQATT, CDR2 SNEGSKA (reference sequence). The CDR3 nucleotides read TGCAGTGCTAAGGGACTAGCGGGTCCACCTACCTACGAGCAGTACTTC. It specifies CSAKGLAGPPTYEQYF.

This clonotype was recorded at least ten times. The chain recombines TRBV12-3 or TRBV12-4 with TRBJ1-6; the D gene is possibly TRBD1 (5 bases). The CDR3 contains 13 residues. V gave up 4 bases and J gave up 10 bases, with 11 bases separating them. The CDR3 region is CASSSDTVSPLHF. CDR3 sequence (DNA): TGTGCCAGCAGTTCGGACACGGTCTCACCCCTCCACTTT.

The chain has TRBV27 and TRBJ2-7; D uncertain. Trimming left V 3 bases short and J 0 bases short, with 9 bases between. The CDR3 covers 14 residues. CDR1 and CDR2 (germline): MNHEY, SMNVEV (reference sequence). The CDR3 reads CASSFGSRSYEQYF. CDR3 nucleotide sequence: TGTGCCAGCAGTTTCGGCAGTCGCTCCTACGAGCAGTACTTC.

This clonotype was counted only a few times. This chain links TRBV27 with TRBJ1-1; D possibly corresponds to TRBD1 (6 bases). Germline-derived CDR1 and CDR2 are MNHEY and SMNVEV (reference sequence). V gave up 6 bases and J gave up 1 base, with 12 bases separating them. The CDR3 has 14 residues. The DNA of the CDR3 is TGTGCCAGCAGCCCACAGGGAAAGAACACTGAAGCTTTCTTT. It translates to CASSPQGKNTEAFF.

This clonotype was counted between two and nine times. V and J are TRBV12-3 or TRBV12-4 and TRBJ2-1, with TRBD2 matching 10 bases. V shed 6 bases, J shed 7 bases, and the junction held 9 bases outside the gene matches. The CDR3 sequence is 15 residues long. The CDR3 bases are TGTGCCAGCAGCCCGAGCGGGGGGGCCGGGAATGAGCAGTTCTTC. Amino acid sequence: CASSPSGGAGNEQFF.

Many counts were recorded for this clonotype. This chain joins TRBV28 and TRBJ2-7, with D maybe TRBD1 (5 bases). V was trimmed by 4 bases and J by 2 bases, leaving 18 bases between them. The CDR3 length is 16 residues. CDR1 and CDR2 from the germline V gene are MDHEN and SYDVKM. CDR3 DNA sequence: TGTGCCAGCAGTTCACAGGACCGAACGACCGCCTACGAGCAGTACTTC. This gives the protein CASSSQDRTTAYEQYF.